Presented here are 22 T cell receptor beta chains from one specimen sequenced in a study of blood T cell repertoires in COVID-19. The table came from immunoSEQ multiplex PCR; TCRdb's copy has only in-frame clones and leaves some out. The sample contains roughly 50,000 clones, approximately 85% of which appear only once. The sequenced sample was peripheral blood. The receptors shown here come from a woman of 80 years or more with COVID-19, enrolled during active disease.

V is TRBV3-1 (or the pseudogene TRBV3-2) and J is TRBJ1-5; 8 bases are shared with TRBD1. Per the germline V gene, CDR1 is LGHDT and CDR2 is YNNKEL (reference sequence). This CDR3 spans 14 amino acids. V trimming: 1 base; J trimming: 8 bases; junction bases outside the gene matches: 4. The CDR3 here is CASSQGTGREPQHF. As DNA, the CDR3 is TGTGCCAGCAGCCAAGGGACAGGGAGAGAGCCCCAGCATTTT.

V and J are TRBV20-1 and TRBJ2-1, with D perhaps TRBD2 (7 bases). The CDR3 runs to 11 residues. V gave up 6 bases and J gave up 15 bases, with 18 bases separating them. Looked up from germline, CDR1 is DFQATT and CDR2 is SNEGSKA (reference sequence). The CDR3 spells CSAQPTGRAFF. DNA of the CDR3: TGCAGTGCCCAGCCAACAGGGAGGGCGTTCTTC.

The chain combines TRBV27 with TRBJ2-3; 7 nucleotides match TRBD1. Unmatched junction bases numbered 4, after V lost 6 bases and J lost 4 bases. The CDR3 extends over 13 amino acids. Germline lookup yields CDR1 MNHEY and CDR2 SMNVEV (reference sequence). The CDR3 spells CASRKTGADTQYF. CDR3 coding DNA: TGTGCCAGCAGAAAAACAGGGGCAGATACGCAGTATTTT.

This chain uses TRBV28 with TRBJ1-4; TRBD1 might be the D (6 bases). Germline assignment: CDR1 MDHEN and CDR2 SYDVKM. Trimming took off 5 bases at V and 8 bases at J, with 21 bases between the two ends. The CDR3 runs to 16 residues. The CDR3 nucleotides are TGTGCCAGCAGTCCACCCCTCACAGGGATCTACGAAAAACTGTTTTTT. It is translated as CASSPPLTGIYEKLFF.

This chain links TRBV19 with TRBJ1-1; no clear D. CDR1 is LNHDA and CDR2 is SQIVND in the germline V gene (reference sequence). This CDR3 is built from 14 residues. Trimming shortened V by 1 base and J by 4 bases, and 10 bases separated the two germline ends. CDR3 sequence (DNA): TGTGCCAGTAGTATAGGAGGTGGGAGCACTGAAGCTTTCTTT. This sequence encodes CASSIGGGSTEAFF.

The chain has TRBV4-2 and TRBJ2-3, with 10 nucleotides matching TRBD1. The CDR3 consists of 15 residues. Looked up from germline, CDR1 is LGHNA and CDR2 is YNFKEQ. The V gene end was trimmed by 4 bases and the J gene end by 2 bases; junction bases not matched to a gene: 3. CDR3 sequence: CASSLDRGLTDTQYF. CDR3 coding DNA: TGTGCCAGCAGCCTAGACAGGGGGCTCACAGATACGCAGTATTTT.

The rearrangement joins TRBV10-3 to TRBJ1-1, with 12 nucleotides matching TRBD1. Germline CDR1 ENHRY, CDR2 SYGVKD. CDR3 length equals 16 residues. Trimming removed 5 bases from V and 4 bases from J; junction bases left unmatched: 8. The CDR3 DNA reads TGTGCCATCAGTTCCGGGACAGGGGGCATGGGCACTGAAGCTTTCTTT. Protein sequence: CAISSGTGGMGTEAFF.

The rearrangement joins TRBV19 to TRBJ2-5; 7 bases line up with TRBD2. V was pared by 2 bases and J by 1 base, with 4 bases of the junction left unmatched. Germline lookup yields CDR1 LNHDA and CDR2 SQIVND (reference sequence). The CDR3 runs 15 residues. The DNA of the CDR3 is TGTGCCAGTAGTATATTGGGAGGGCTCCAAGAGACCCAGTACTTC. Translating it yields CASSILGGLQETQYF.

The rearrangement joins TRBV10-3 to TRBJ1-5; the match to TRBD1 covers 11 bases. V shed 4 bases and J 3 bases; nucleotides not matched to a gene: 2. The CDR3 totals 15 residues. The germline V gene encodes CDR1 ENHRY and CDR2 SYGVKD. CDR3 amino acids: CAISGDRGINQPQHF. The CDR3 nucleotides read TGTGCCATCAGTGGGGACAGGGGGATCAATCAGCCCCAGCATTTT.

This rearrangement joins TRBV19 to TRBJ1-1, with a tentative D call TRBD1 (5 bases). CDR3 length equals 15 residues. Per germline, CDR1 LNHDA and CDR2 SQIVND (reference sequence). V lost 8 bases and J 0 bases, leaving 16 bases between the germline ends. CDR3 sequence reads: CASLGGRVVNTEAFF. CDR3 DNA: TGTGCCAGTCTCGGCGGCAGGGTGGTGAACACTGAAGCTTTCTTT.

V and J are TRBV28 and TRBJ2-1; no reliable D call. CDR3 length: 12 residues. CDR1 and CDR2 from the germline V gene are MDHEN and SYDVKM. Trimming shortened V by 4 bases and J by 10 bases, and 11 bases separated the two germline ends. CDR3 sequence reads: CASSSPPREQFF. The CDR3 nucleotides read TGTGCCAGCAGTTCCCCCCCTAGGGAGCAGTTCTTC.

The V and J genes are TRBV12-3 or TRBV12-4 and TRBJ2-7; TRBD1 aligns across 10 bases. V shed 3 bases and J 7 bases; nucleotides not matched to a gene: 3. The CDR3 length is 13 residues. In DNA, the CDR3 is TGTGCCAGCAGTTTGGACAGGGGGACTGAGCAGTACTTC. Amino acid sequence: CASSLDRGTEQYF.

This chain joins TRBV4-3 and TRBJ2-2, with 9 bases lining up with TRBD1. Germline loops: CDR1 LGHNA, CDR2 YSLEER. The CDR3 runs to 17 residues. The ends lost 5 bases at V and 3 bases at J; junction bases unmatched: 10. CDR3 bases: TGCGCCAGCAGCGGGGCCACGGGGACAGGGCACACCGGGGAGCTGTTTTTT. Its protein product is CASSGATGTGHTGELFF.

The chain is built from TRBV5-1 and TRBJ2-5, with TRBD2 identical over 7 bases. Germline-derived CDR1 and CDR2 are SGHRS and YFSETQ. J was trimmed by 5 bases and V by 2 bases; bases with no gene match: 3. The CDR3 consists of 13 residues. The CDR3 DNA reads TGCGCCAGCAGCTTCGGGACTACCGAGACCCAGTACTTC. Its protein is CASSFGTTETQYF.

The chain is built from TRBV7-2 and TRBJ1-1; D not resolved. V was pared by 1 base and J by 1 base, with 10 bases between. In germline, CDR1 is SGHTA, CDR2 FQGNSA. The CDR3 has 15 amino acids. The CDR3 reads CASSLGRVGNTEAFF. In DNA, the CDR3 is TGTGCCAGCAGCTTAGGAAGAGTCGGGAACACTGAAGCTTTCTTT. The entire variable domain, with the rest obtained from reference TRBV7-2 and TRBJ1-1, is as follows: GAGVSQSPSNKVTEKGKDVELRCDPISGHTALYWYRQSLGQGLEFLIYFQGNSAPDKSGLPSDRFSAERTGGSVSTLTIQRTQQEDSAVYLCASSLGRVGNTEAFFGQGTRLTVV.

The chain has TRBV4-1 and TRBJ2-5; a weak D match, TRBD1 (5 bases). Trimming left V 0 bases short and J 0 bases short, with 8 bases between. This CDR3 has 15 residues. CDR1 is MGHRA and CDR2 is YSYEKL in the germline V gene. This CDR3 reads CASSQEAGYQETQYF. The CDR3 bases are TGCGCCAGCAGCCAAGAGGCAGGGTACCAAGAGACCCAGTACTTC.

The chain couples TRBV29-1 to TRBJ1-1, with 8 bases that match TRBD1. Losses at the gene ends were 1 base for V and 5 bases for J; bases not matched to a gene: 6. CDR3 length: 14 amino acids. The germline CDR1 and CDR2 sequences are SQVTM and ANQGSEA. As DNA, the CDR3 is TGCAGCGTTGAAGTGAGGACAGGGATTACTGAAGCTTTCTTT. It specifies CSVEVRTGITEAFF. Combining the CDR3 with reference TRBV29-1 and TRBJ1-1 gives the whole variable domain SAVISQKPSRDICQRGTSLTIQCQVDSQVTMMFWYRQQPGQSLTLIATANQGSEATYESGFVIDKFPISRPNLTFSTLTVSNMSPEDSSIYLCSVEVRTGITEAFFGQGTRLTVV.

This chain joins TRBV29-1 and TRBJ2-3; TRBD2 is a possible D gene (6 bases). The CDR3 runs to 15 residues. Trimming shortened V by 4 bases and J by 5 bases, and 19 bases separated the two germline ends. CDR1 SQVTM and CDR2 ANQGSEA come from the germline V gene. CDR3 amino acids: CSVGNNGGSGDTQYF. CDR3 coding DNA: TGCAGCGTTGGGAATAACGGGGGTTCGGGAGATACGCAGTATTTT.

This clone was seen at least ten times. The J gene is TRBJ2-1, the V gene TRBV4-1, with TRBD2 matching over 7 bases. Germline V gene data show CDR1 as MGHRA and CDR2 as YSYEKL. CDR3 length: 17 residues. The ends lost 4 bases at V and 0 bases at J; junction bases unmatched: 9. The CDR3 region is CASSRTASGSSYNEQFF. The CDR3 coding sequence is TGCGCCAGCAGCCGGACTGCTAGCGGAAGCTCCTACAATGAGCAGTTCTTC.

J is TRBJ1-2 and V is TRBV5-4; no clear D gene. V lost 3 bases to trimming and J lost 4 bases, with 16 bases between them. Germline CDR1 reads SGHNT; CDR2 reads YYREEE (reference sequence). CDR3 length equals 15 residues. CDR3 sequence (DNA): TGTGCCAGCAGCTCCCGGTCCGGGATCGGCTATGGCTACACCTTC. The encoded protein is CASSSRSGIGYGYTF.

DNA for the CDR3: TGTGCCAGCGGAAACGACCCGGCGGGAGGGGGGTTCTTC. Protein: CASGNDPAGGGFF. The chain has TRBV3-1 (or the pseudogene TRBV3-2) and TRBJ2-1; TRBD2 aligns across 9 bases. V trimming: 8 bases; J trimming: 15 bases; junction bases outside the gene matches: 14. CDR1 is LGHDT and CDR2 is YNNKEL in the germline V gene (reference sequence). The CDR3 spans 13 residues.

The CDR3 protein is CSVQAHGGGNTEAFF. The CDR3 coding sequence is TGCAGCGTGCAAGCCCATGGGGGCGGGAACACTGAAGCTTTCTTT. The rearrangement uses TRBV29-1 and TRBJ1-1; tentatively, D is TRBD1 (6 bases). The CDR3 extends over 15 amino acids. Germline V CDR1 and CDR2: SQVTM, ANQGSEA. The V gene lost 6 bases and the J gene lost 1 base, with 18 bases spanning the gap.